Listed below are T cell receptor beta chains from one sample, sequenced in a study of T cells in localized non-small cell lung cancer. The method was immunoSEQ multiplex PCR; TCRdb's version includes in-frame clones alone and lacks a portion of them. The data hold about 11,000 clones, with 25% to 30% observed a single time. Sequencing was performed on lung tumor tissue, taken before any cancer treatment. The receptors originated from a man aged 35-69 years with stage I lung adenocarcinoma. Each CDR3 is given with its conserved first and last residue. Only some rows state a clone size, as once, few, many or a class for expanded clones.

size | V | CDR3
few | TRBV6-8 | CASRAGTYGTDTQYF
many | TRBV11-3 | CASSFGAATVYEQYF
NA | TRBV18 | CASSAGLSQETQYF
few | TRBV11-3 | CASKSGQHTTEAFF
NA | TRBV11-3 | CASSLGTGKNIQYF
few | TRBV6-8 | CASSYSVSVDRDYGYTF
NA | TRBV19 | CASSIWSGELFF
few | TRBV30 | CAWSSGQGQQPQHF
NA | TRBV2 | CARRDGTTGNTIYF
few | TRBV6-8 | CASSYSGQGNTEAFF
NA | TRBV5-1 | CASSLGSRGLGSYNSPLHF
NA | TRBV19 | CASSIEAGGRPNEQFF
few | TRBV13 | CASSLGNLGGNQPQHF
few | TRBV9 | CASSVRGGHNTEAFF
NA | TRBV9 | CASSVDAGAGSYNEQFF
many | TRBV11-3 | CASSSPSPSPGQGDSYEQYF
NA | TRBV29-1 | CSVYRGQETQYF
NA | TRBV19 | CASSTRTAGVYGYTF
NA | TRBV19 | CASSTSGTAVYEQYF
few | TRBV6-8 | CASSYGGLRSDEQFF
NA | TRBV2 | CASIGGGPIQYF
few | TRBV6-4 | CASSATVEAFF
NA | TRBV2 | CASGREYQPQHF
few | TRBV6-8 | CASSRLEAAKQETQYF
medium-sized | TRBV10-2 | CASSETGDTEAFF
many | TRBV11-3 | CASSLDRGEQTGVYGYTF
NA | TRBV29-1 | CSVEALTGNSYEQYF
few | TRBV18 | CASSPAGPGNTIYF
NA | TRBV12-2 | CAAGLALKNTGELFF
NA | TRBV2 | CASTQVSYEQYF
NA | TRBV5-1 | CASSLEGYSNQPQHF
NA | TRBV9 | CASSVSRTVNTGELFF
few | TRBV14 | CASSQGSLGFDTQYF
few | TRBV9 | CASSVASGSEQYF
NA | TRBV6-8 | CAISPSGGDTDTQYF
NA | TRBV7-6 | CASSTLPGTDTQYF
once | TRBV19 | CASSIHSGFDTEAFF
NA | TRBV6-8 | CASSFTQGVGAEAFF
NA | TRBV30 | CAWEGQGYEQYF
NA | TRBV30 | CAWRAGSYEQYF
NA | TRBV11-3 | CASSSGGGDETQYF
few | TRBV18 | CASSPQQGAVANEQFF
NA | TRBV5-1 | CASSLGGQGAYEQFF
NA | TRBV30 | CAWSAGTGVRTDTQYF
few | TRBV7-1 | CASSPYSGVGYGYTF
NA | TRBV7-8 | CASSLVRTGELFF
NA | TRBV6-8 | CAIRTSRQGTDGEQYF
NA | TRBV9 | CASSTGGHEQYF
NA | TRBV9 | CASGAADPRNEQFF
NA | TRBV6-8 | CASSYSPAGQGSSSSGNTIYF
few | TRBV6-8 | CASSPGGGYNEQFF
NA | TRBV18 | CASSQSGVSTDTQYF
NA | TRBV5-1 | CASSSSGGQGNGYTF
few | TRBV9 | CASSGPSSTDTQYF
NA | TRBV28 | CASSLRSGNTIYF
NA | TRBV30 | CAWRPRGQGAYYGYTF
few | TRBV11-3 | CASSLDYRDHEQYF